The clone carrying this T cell receptor beta chain occurred a few times. Its antigen is currently unknown. Trimming took 6 bases from V and 8 from J; bases not matched to a gene: 12. From germline, CDR1 is SNHLY and CDR2 FYNNEI. The CDR3 consists of 15 residues. This specimen comes from a study of T cells and Merkel cell carcinoma outcomes. Assay: immunoSEQ multiplex PCR; the TCRdb copy retains only in-frame clones and omits some. The table shows some 19,000 clones, with more than 65% occurring only once. Broader study findings: Repertoire plus T-cell density reportedly predicted Merkel cell carcinoma outcomes.

The chain combines TRBV2 with TRBJ2-2, with TRBD1 identical over 7 bases. The sequenced material came from tumor tissue from Merkel cell carcinoma. The sequence was collected from a human donor with Merkel cell carcinoma. Written as DNA, the CDR3 is TGTGCCAGCAGCCGCGGACAGGTCGCCCCGGGGGAGCTGTTTTTT. This translates into CASSRGQVAPGELFF.